These T cell receptor beta chains were read from a single sample in a study of beta chain features in type 1 diabetes. Assay used: immunoSEQ multiplex PCR; TCRdb lists only in-frame clones, some missing. Of hundreds of thousands of clones listed, around 15% were seen once; the top ten hold 0.04%. The sample taken for sequencing was naive CD4+ T cells from blood. The receptors originated from a man younger than 35 with type 1 diabetes. The CDR3 runs from the conserved cysteine through the conserved F or W. Only part of the rows carry a size: once, few, many, or a class if the clone is expanded.

clone_size | j_call | v_call | cdr3_aa
few | TRBJ2-4 | TRBV6-5 | CASSYSYQGSKNIQYF
. | TRBJ2-7 | TRBV4-2 | CASSSGAGTGLSYEQYF
. | TRBJ2-1 | TRBV6-5 | CASSYAGQIYNEQFF
. | TRBJ1-1 | TRBV18 | CASSPEVEAFF
few | TRBJ2-7 | TRBV28 | CATRTLSYEQYF
. | TRBJ1-1 | TRBV27 | CASSYKAGGTLNTEAFF
. | TRBJ2-7 | TRBV14 | CASSQVRIHEQYF
few | TRBJ2-5 | TRBV18 | CASSPAPSRETQYF
few | TRBJ2-1 | TRBV27 | CASSLSSYNEQFF
few | TRBJ1-5 | TRBV30 | CAWTPPGAGQPQHF
few | TRBJ1-1 | TRBV18 | CASSPNPLGTGKTMNTEAFF
. | TRBJ1-2 | TRBV28 | CAGSRGRAYGYTF
. | TRBJ2-1 | TRBV5-1 | CASSLEVAGGRLFF
. | TRBJ2-1 | TRBV30 | CAWRTGTSGSHEQFF
. | TRBJ1-2 | TRBV18 | CASSPRDFGYTF
few | TRBJ1-1 | TRBV4-1 | CASSQEPTRRAFF